The 20 T cell receptor beta chains below were found in one sample sequenced in a study of blood T cell repertoires in COVID-19. The method was immunoSEQ multiplex PCR; TCRdb's version includes in-frame clones alone and lacks a portion of them. Of fewer than 300,000 clones listed, 85% to 90% are singletons. Sequenced input: peripheral blood. Receptor source: a middle-aged woman who had recovered from COVID-19.

V and J are TRBV11-2 and TRBJ1-2, with a tentative D call TRBD1 (5 bases). Germline assignment: CDR1 SGHAT and CDR2 FQNNGV. Trimming took 5 bases from V and 8 from J, leaving 15 bases between them. CDR3 length: 13 amino acids. CDR3 coding DNA: TGTGCCAGCAGCCCAGGCGCAGGGAACGGCTACACCTTC. Residues: CASSPGAGNGYTF.

The J gene is TRBJ1-6, the V gene TRBV30; D might be TRBD1 (6 bases). The length of the CDR3 is 15 residues. Germline V gene data show CDR1 as GTSNPN and CDR2 as SVGIG (reference sequence). Trimming took off 1 base at V and 8 bases at J, with 15 bases between the two ends. The CDR3 coding sequence is TGTGCCTGGAGTGGGGGACATGCGGGGGATTCACCCCTCCACTTT. This sequence encodes CAWSGGHAGDSPLHF.

This clone was picked up a small number of times. The CDR3 reads CASSHIAGEGSYEQYF. CDR3 nucleotides: TGCGCCAGCAGCCACATAGCGGGGGAGGGGAGCTACGAGCAGTACTTC. The V call is TRBV4-1, the J call TRBJ2-7; 9 bases fit TRBD2. V trimming: 3 bases; J trimming: 3 bases; junction bases outside the gene matches: 9. Germline V gives CDR1 MGHRA, CDR2 YSYEKL. CDR3 length equals 16 residues.

The chain couples TRBV28 to TRBJ1-2; D remains ambiguous. V lost 3 bases, J lost 5 bases, and 13 bases lay in between. Germline V gene data show CDR1 as MDHEN and CDR2 as SYDVKM. The CDR3 is made up of 14 amino acids. The CDR3 is CASSLRAYGYGYTF. DNA for the CDR3: TGTGCCAGCAGTTTGAGGGCGTATGGATATGGCTACACCTTC.

The V and J genes are TRBV6-5 and TRBJ1-1; a weak D match, TRBD1 (6 bases). With 2 bases removed from V and 8 bases from J, the gap between germline ends came to 6 bases. CDR3 length: 11 amino acids. Germline V CDR1 and CDR2: MNHEY, SVGAGI. The CDR3 loop reads CASSYGTEAFF. The DNA of the CDR3 is TGTGCCAGCAGTTACGGGACAGAAGCTTTCTTT.

The rearrangement joins TRBV7-9 to TRBJ1-3; D is unresolved. Trimming took 5 bases from V and 9 from J, leaving 11 bases between them. The V gene's germline CDR1 is SEHNR and CDR2 FQNEAQ (reference sequence). This CDR3 has 12 amino acids. CDR3 DNA sequence: TGTGCCAGCAGCCCTTATTTCGGCACCATATATTTT. Its translation is CASSPYFGTIYF.

The J gene is TRBJ2-1, the V gene TRBV2; TRBD1 might be the D (5 bases). The CDR3 sequence is 14 residues long. V was shortened by 4 bases and J by 3 bases, with 10 bases between the two germline ends. CDR1 SNHLY and CDR2 FYNNEI come from the germline V gene. The CDR3, as DNA: TGTGCCAGCAGTGGTGGGGCCCTCTACAATGAGCAGTTCTTC. Translating gives CASSGGALYNEQFF.

The CDR3 DNA sequence: TGTGCCAGCAGCACCTGGACAGGGTCGGGTAATTCACCCCTCCACTTT. Translated, it gives CASSTWTGSGNSPLHF. The chain couples TRBV7-9 to TRBJ1-6; the match to TRBD1 covers 8 bases. The germline V gene has CDR1 SEHNR and CDR2 FQNEAQ (reference sequence). With 5 bases clipped from V and 6 bases from J, the junction kept 9 bases outside the gene matches. The CDR3 runs 16 residues. The whole variable domain, remainder taken from reference TRBV7-9 and TRBJ1-6, is DTGVSQNPRHKITKRGQNVTFRCDPISEHNRLYWYRQTLGQGPEFLTYFQNEAQLEKSRLLSDRFSAERPKGSFSTLEIQRTEQGDSAMYLCASSTWTGSGNSPLHFGNGTRLTVT.

This rearrangement joins TRBV13 to TRBJ2-3, with 11 bases lining up with TRBD1. This CDR3 has 16 residues. From germline, CDR1 is PRHDT and CDR2 FYEKMQ (reference sequence). V dropped 2 bases and J dropped 3; count of bases not matched to a gene: 4. The CDR3 bases are TGTGCCAGCAGCTTACGGGACAGGGGGAGGACAGATACGCAGTATTTT. Its protein is CASSLRDRGRTDTQYF.

The gene calls are TRBV6-5 and TRBJ2-7; TRBD2 matches 8 bases. Unmatched junction bases numbered 6, after V lost 8 bases and J lost 0 bases. Germline V gene lookup returns CDR1 MNHEY and CDR2 SVGAGI. The CDR3 length is 14 residues. The CDR3, as DNA: TGTGCCAGCGGGTTGCGGGGGGACTCCTACGAGCAGTACTTC. Its protein product is CASGLRGDSYEQYF.

The chain couples TRBV19 to TRBJ1-2; D not certain. The CDR3 is 17 amino acids. CDR1 LNHDA and CDR2 SQIVND come from the germline V gene (reference sequence). The germline V and J ends were trimmed by 7 bases and 0 bases, with 21 bases remaining between them. As DNA, the CDR3 is TGTGCCAGTACCTCTTCTCGAGGTGTCCGGCCTAACTATGGCTACACCTTC. Translating it yields CASTSSRGVRPNYGYTF.

This chain uses TRBV6-5 with TRBJ1-1, with 7 bases aligning to TRBD1. Unmatched junction bases numbered 6, after V lost 6 bases and J lost 2 bases. The germline V gene has CDR1 MNHEY and CDR2 SVGAGI. The CDR3 has 14 amino acids. Here the CDR3 DNA reads TGTGCCAGCAGGACGGGACAGATTAACACTGAAGCTTTCTTT. Its translation: CASRTGQINTEAFF.

The chain uses TRBV7-6 and TRBJ2-2; 8 bases align to TRBD2. The CDR3 is 13 residues long. The V gene's germline CDR1 is SGHVS and CDR2 FNYEAQ. After removal of 3 bases from V and 6 bases from J, the junction contained 0 bases not matched to a gene. CDR3 amino acids: CASSLGLAGELFF. In nucleotides, the CDR3 is TGTGCCAGCAGCTTGGGACTAGCCGGGGAGCTGTTTTTT.

The gene calls are TRBV2 and TRBJ2-2; 13 nucleotides agree with TRBD2. J gave up 4 bases and V 8 bases, and 7 bases lay outside the gene matches. Germline values: CDR1 SNHLY, CDR2 FYNNEI. The CDR3 length is 16 residues. The CDR3 is CASLLAGGIGTGELFF. The CDR3 nucleotides read TGTGCCAGCTTACTAGCGGGGGGGATTGGCACCGGGGAGCTGTTTTTT.

This clone was recorded once. This rearrangement joins TRBV5-1 to TRBJ2-3, with a possible D match to TRBD2 (5 bases). The CDR3 is made up of 19 amino acids. CDR1 is SGHRS and CDR2 is YFSETQ in the germline V gene. V was shortened by 1 base and J by 1 base, with 22 bases between the two germline ends. The CDR3 is CASSLKPGFGGPGTDTQYF. DNA of the CDR3: TGCGCCAGCAGCTTGAAACCGGGGTTCGGCGGGCCGGGCACAGATACGCAGTATTTT.

The chain couples TRBV7-9 to TRBJ2-7; possible D gene TRBD1, 6 bases. The CDR3 is 13 amino acids. The germline V gene has CDR1 SEHNR and CDR2 FQNEAQ (reference sequence). Deletions cut 3 bases from V and 4 bases from J, with 10 bases between. CDR3: CASSLDSGYEQYF. The CDR3 nucleotides read TGTGCCAGCAGCTTGGACAGTGGATACGAGCAGTACTTC.

The CDR3 DNA reads as TGCGCCAGCAGTGACGGACACCTCTCTGGGGCCAACGTCCTGACTTTC. Amino acids: CASSDGHLSGANVLTF. The rearrangement links TRBV10-1 to TRBJ2-6; the D gene is possibly TRBD1 (5 bases). The germline V gene encodes CDR1 WNHNN and CDR2 SYGVQD (reference sequence). Trimming cost V 3 bases and J 0 bases, with 9 bases left between them. The CDR3 length is 16 residues.

The chain joins TRBV27 to TRBJ1-1; 8 bases fit TRBD1. The junction had 8 bases not matched to a gene; V was cut back by 6 bases and J by 5 bases. The CDR3 spans 14 residues. CDR1 and CDR2 (germline): MNHEY, SMNVEV (reference sequence). The CDR3 loop reads CASRMQGAMTEAFF. CDR3 sequence (DNA): TGTGCCAGCAGGATGCAGGGGGCGATGACTGAAGCTTTCTTT.

The CDR3 sequence: CASSRGAGRSETEAFF. In nucleotides, the CDR3 is TGTGCCAGCAGCCGAGGGGCAGGGAGGTCGGAAACTGAAGCTTTCTTT. This rearrangement joins TRBV5-5 to TRBJ1-1; weak D call: TRBD1 (5 bases). Trimming removed 4 bases at V and 5 bases at J, with 21 bases between. Germline V lookup: CDR1 SGHKS, CDR2 YYEKEE (reference sequence). The CDR3 totals 16 residues.

The chain combines TRBV7-8 with TRBJ2-7; TRBD2 is a possible D gene (5 bases). Trimming cost V 6 bases and J 7 bases, with 13 bases left between them. This CDR3 contains 12 residues. The V gene's germline CDR1 is SGHVS and CDR2 FQNEAQ. CDR3 loop: CASSPGPGEQYF. For the CDR3, the DNA is TGTGCCAGCAGTCCAGGACCGGGAGAGCAGTACTTC. Supplemented by reference TRBV7-8 and TRBJ2-7, the full variable domain reads GAGVSQSPRYKVAKRGQDVALRCDPISGHVSLFWYQQALGQGPEFLTYFQNEAQLDKSGLPSDRFFAERPEGSVSTLKIQRTQQEDSAVYLCASSPGPGEQYFGPGTRLTVT.